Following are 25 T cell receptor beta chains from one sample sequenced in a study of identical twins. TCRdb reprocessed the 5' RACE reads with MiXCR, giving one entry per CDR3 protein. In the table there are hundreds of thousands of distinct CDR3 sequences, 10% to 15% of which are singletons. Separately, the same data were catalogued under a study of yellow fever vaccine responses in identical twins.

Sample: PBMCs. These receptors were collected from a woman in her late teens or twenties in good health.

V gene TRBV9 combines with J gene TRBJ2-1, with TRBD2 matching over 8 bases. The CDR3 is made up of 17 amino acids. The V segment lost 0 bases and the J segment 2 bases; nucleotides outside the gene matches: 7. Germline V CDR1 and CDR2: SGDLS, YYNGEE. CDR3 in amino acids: CASSVGPAGVPYNEQFF. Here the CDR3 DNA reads TGTGCCAGCAGCGTAGGGCCAGCGGGGGTACCCTACAATGAGCAGTTCTTC.

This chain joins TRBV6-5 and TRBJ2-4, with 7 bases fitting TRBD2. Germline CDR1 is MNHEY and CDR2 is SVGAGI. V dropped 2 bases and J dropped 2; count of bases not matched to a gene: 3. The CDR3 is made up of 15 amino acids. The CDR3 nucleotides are TGTGCCAGCAGTTACCGGGGGGAAACCAAAAACATTCAGTACTTC. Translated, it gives CASSYRGETKNIQYF.

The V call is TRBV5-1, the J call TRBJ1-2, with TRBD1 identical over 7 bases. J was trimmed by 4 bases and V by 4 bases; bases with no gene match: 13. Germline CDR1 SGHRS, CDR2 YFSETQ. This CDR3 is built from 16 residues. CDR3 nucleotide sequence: TGCGCCAGCAGCCCCTCGACAGGGAGTGTTAGCTATGGCTACACCTTC. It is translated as CASSPSTGSVSYGYTF.

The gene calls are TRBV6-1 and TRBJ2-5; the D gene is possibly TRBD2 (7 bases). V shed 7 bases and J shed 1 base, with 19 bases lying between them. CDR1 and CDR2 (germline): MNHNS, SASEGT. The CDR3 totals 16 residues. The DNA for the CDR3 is TGTGCCAGCACCCTCGGGGGCGGGGGCAGCCAAGAGACCCAGTACTTC. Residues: CASTLGGGGSQETQYF.

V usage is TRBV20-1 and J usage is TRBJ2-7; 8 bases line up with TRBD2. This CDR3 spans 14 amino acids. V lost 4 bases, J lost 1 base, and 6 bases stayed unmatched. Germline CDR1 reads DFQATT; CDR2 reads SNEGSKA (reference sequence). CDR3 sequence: CSAIGGGTSYEQYV. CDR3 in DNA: TGCAGTGCTATCGGCGGGGGGACATCCTACGAGCAGTACGTC.

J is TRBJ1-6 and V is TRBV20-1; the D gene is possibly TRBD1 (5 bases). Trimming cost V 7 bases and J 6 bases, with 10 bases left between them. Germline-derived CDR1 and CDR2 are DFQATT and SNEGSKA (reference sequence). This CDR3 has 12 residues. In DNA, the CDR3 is TGCAGTGTCAGGGAGGCTAATTCACCCCTCCACTTT. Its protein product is CSVREANSPLHF.

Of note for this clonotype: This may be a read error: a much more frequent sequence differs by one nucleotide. The CDR3 protein is CASSSRVSKTIQYF. Here the CDR3 DNA reads TGTGCCAGCAGCTCTAGAGTGTCCAAAACCATTCAGTACTTC. The V gene is TRBV5-6, the J gene TRBJ2-4; D not resolved. Germline CDR1 is SGHDT and CDR2 is YYEEEE. The CDR3 has 14 residues.

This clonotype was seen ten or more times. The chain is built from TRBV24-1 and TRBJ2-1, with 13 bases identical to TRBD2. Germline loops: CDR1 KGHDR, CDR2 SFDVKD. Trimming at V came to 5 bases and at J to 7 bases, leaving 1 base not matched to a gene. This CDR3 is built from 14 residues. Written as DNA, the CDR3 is TGTGCCACCAGTGGACTAGCGGGGGGAAATGAGCAGTTCTTC. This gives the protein CATSGLAGGNEQFF.

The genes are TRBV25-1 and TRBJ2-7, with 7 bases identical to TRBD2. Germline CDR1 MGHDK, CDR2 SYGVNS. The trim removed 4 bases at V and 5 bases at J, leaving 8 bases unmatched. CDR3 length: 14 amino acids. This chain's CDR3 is CASSAQTSFDEQYF. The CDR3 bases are TGTGCCAGCAGTGCACAGACTAGCTTCGACGAGCAGTACTTC.

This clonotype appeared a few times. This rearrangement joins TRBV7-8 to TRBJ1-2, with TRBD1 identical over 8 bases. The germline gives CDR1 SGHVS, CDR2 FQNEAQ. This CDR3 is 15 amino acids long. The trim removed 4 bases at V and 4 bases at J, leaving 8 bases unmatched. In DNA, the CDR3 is TGTGCCAGCAGCTATGGGACAGGCGTCCGCTATGGCTACACCTTC. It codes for CASSYGTGVRYGYTF.

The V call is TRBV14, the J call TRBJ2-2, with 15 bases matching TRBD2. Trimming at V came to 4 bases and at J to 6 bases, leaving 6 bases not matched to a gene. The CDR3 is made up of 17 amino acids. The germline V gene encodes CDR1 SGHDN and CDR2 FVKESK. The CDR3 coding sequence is TGTGCCAGCAGCCGAGGACTAGCGGGAGGGCCGGCCGGGGAGCTGTTTTTT. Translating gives CASSRGLAGGPAGELFF.

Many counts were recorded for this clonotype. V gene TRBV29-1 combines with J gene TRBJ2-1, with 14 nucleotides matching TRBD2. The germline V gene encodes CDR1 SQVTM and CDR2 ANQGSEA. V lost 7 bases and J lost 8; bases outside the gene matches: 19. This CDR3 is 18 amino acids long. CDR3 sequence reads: CSAQGLKGTSGSVYEQFF. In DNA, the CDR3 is TGCAGCGCCCAAGGCCTTAAGGGGACTAGCGGGAGTGTCTATGAGCAGTTCTTC.

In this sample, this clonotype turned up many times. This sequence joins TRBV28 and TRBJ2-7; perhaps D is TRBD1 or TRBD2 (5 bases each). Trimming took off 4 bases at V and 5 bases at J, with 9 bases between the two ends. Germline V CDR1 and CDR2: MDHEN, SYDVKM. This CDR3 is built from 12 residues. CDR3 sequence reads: CASSSLGDEQYF. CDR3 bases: TGTGCCAGCAGTTCCCTGGGGGACGAGCAGTACTTC.

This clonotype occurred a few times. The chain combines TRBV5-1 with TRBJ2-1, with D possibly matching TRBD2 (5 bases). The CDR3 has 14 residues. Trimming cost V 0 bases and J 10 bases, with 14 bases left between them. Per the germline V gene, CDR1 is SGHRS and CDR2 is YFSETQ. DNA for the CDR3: TGCGCCAGCAGCTTGGCTTCCGCACCTAGCGAGCAGTTCTTC. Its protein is CASSLASAPSEQFF.

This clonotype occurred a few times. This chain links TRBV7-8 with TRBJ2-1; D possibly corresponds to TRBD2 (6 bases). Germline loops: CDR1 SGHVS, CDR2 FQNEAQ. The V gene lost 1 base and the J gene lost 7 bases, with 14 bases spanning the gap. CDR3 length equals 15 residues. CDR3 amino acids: CASSLGGATGNEQFF. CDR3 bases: TGTGCCAGCAGCTTAGGCGGGGCCACAGGAAATGAGCAGTTCTTC. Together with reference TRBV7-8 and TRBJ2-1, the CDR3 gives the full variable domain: GAGVSQSPRYKVAKRGQDVALRCDPISGHVSLFWYQQALGQGPEFLTYFQNEAQLDKSGLPSDRFFAERPEGSVSTLKIQRTQQEDSAVYLCASSLGGATGNEQFFGPGTRLTVL.

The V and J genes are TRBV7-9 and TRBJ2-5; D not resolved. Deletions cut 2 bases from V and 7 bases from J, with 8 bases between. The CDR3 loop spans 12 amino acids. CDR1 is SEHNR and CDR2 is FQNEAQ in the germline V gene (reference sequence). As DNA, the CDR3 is TGTGCCAGCAGCTTACCATGGGGGACCCAGTACTTC. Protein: CASSLPWGTQYF. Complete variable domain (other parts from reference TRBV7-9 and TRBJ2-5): DTGVSQNPRHKITKRGQNVTFRCDPISEHNRLYWYRQTLGQGPEFLTYFQNEAQLEKSRLLSDRFSAERPKGSFSTLEIQRTEQGDSAMYLCASSLPWGTQYFGPGTRLLVL.

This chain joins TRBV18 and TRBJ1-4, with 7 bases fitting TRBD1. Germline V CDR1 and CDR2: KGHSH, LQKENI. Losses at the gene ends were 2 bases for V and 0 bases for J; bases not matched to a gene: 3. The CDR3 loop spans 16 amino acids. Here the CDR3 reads CASSPVQGPTNEKLFF. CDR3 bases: TGTGCCAGCTCACCAGTACAGGGGCCAACTAATGAAAAACTGTTTTTT.

DNA for the CDR3: TGTGCCAGCAGCTCCGGACAGGGGGCCGATGAGCAGTTCTTC. Translating it yields CASSSGQGADEQFF. The chain carries TRBV7-9 and TRBJ2-1; TRBD1 matches at 11 bases. CDR1 and CDR2 from the germline V gene are SEHNR and FQNEAQ (reference sequence). J gave up 8 bases and V 4 bases, and 4 bases lay outside the gene matches. This CDR3 is 14 amino acids long.

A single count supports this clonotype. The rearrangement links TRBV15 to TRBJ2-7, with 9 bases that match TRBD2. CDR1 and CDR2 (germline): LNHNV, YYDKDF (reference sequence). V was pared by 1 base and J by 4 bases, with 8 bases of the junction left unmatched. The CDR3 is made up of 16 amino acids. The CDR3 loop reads CATSRVMAGGLYEQYF. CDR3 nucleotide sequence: TGTGCCACCAGCAGAGTGATGGCGGGAGGGCTATACGAGCAGTACTTC.

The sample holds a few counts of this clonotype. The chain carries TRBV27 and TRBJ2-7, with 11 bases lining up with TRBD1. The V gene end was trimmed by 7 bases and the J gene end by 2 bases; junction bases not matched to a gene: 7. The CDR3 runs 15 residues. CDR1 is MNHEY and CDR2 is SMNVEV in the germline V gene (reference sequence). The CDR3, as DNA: TGTGCCAGCACCGCTGGACAGGGGGCGGCCTACGAGCAGTACTTC. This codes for CASTAGQGAAYEQYF.

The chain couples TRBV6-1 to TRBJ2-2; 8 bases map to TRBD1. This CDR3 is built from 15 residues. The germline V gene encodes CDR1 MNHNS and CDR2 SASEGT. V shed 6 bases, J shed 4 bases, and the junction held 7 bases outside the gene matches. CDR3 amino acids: CASRRTGPATGELFF. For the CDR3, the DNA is TGTGCCAGCAGGCGGACAGGGCCGGCCACCGGGGAGCTGTTTTTT.

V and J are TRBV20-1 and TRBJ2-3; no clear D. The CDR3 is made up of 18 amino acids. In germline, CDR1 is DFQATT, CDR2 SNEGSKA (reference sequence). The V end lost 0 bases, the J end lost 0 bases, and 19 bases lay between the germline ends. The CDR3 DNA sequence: TGCAGTGCTAGAGATTCAGCTTGGTCCACCCCTAGCACAGATACGCAGTATTTT. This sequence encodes CSARDSAWSTPSTDTQYF.

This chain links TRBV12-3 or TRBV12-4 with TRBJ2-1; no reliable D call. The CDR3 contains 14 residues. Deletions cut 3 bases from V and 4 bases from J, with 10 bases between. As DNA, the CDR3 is TGTGCCAGCAGTTTGCCCCAGCCTTACAATGAGCAGTTCTTC. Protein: CASSLPQPYNEQFF.

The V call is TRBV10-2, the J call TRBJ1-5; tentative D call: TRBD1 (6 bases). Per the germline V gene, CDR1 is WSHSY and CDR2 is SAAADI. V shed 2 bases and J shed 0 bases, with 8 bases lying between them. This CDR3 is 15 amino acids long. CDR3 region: CASSETGYSNQPQHF. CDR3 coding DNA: TGCGCCAGCAGTGAGACAGGGTATAGCAATCAGCCCCAGCATTTT.

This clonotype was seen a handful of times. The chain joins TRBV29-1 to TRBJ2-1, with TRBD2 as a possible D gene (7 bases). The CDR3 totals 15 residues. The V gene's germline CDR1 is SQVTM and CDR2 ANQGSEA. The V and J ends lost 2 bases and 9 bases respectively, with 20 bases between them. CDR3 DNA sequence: TGCAGCGTTGAATGGGGGGAGCGGGGAGGGGGTGAGCAGTTCTTC. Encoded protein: CSVEWGERGGGEQFF.